This entry lists 20 T cell receptor beta chains sequenced from one sample in a study of cytomegalovirus exposure and HLA in healthy donors. The PCR contained 60 Vbeta and 13 Jbeta primers. The protocol was immunoSEQ multiplex PCR, while the TCRdb copy is restricted to in-frame clones and leaves out a portion. The top ten clones hold about 2.4% of a sample with around 130,000 clones, about two thirds of them seen once. The sequenced material came from PBMCs. The receptors stem from a woman in her sixties or seventies in good health and CMV-seropositive.

The chain links TRBV9 to TRBJ1-2; 10 positions match TRBD1. The CDR3 has 13 residues. Per germline, CDR1 SGDLS and CDR2 YYNGEE. V was clipped by 4 bases and J by 7 bases; unmatched bases: 4. In nucleotides, the CDR3 is TGTGCCAGCAGCCGACAGGGGGCGAGTGGCTACACCTTC. This encodes CASSRQGASGYTF.

This clone has just a few counts. J is TRBJ1-6 and V is TRBV5-1; 8 nucleotides agree with TRBD1. Germline V lookup: CDR1 SGHRS, CDR2 YFSETQ. There are 14 residues in the CDR3. V trimming: 5 bases; J trimming: 6 bases; junction bases outside the gene matches: 4. The CDR3 is CASSTDRANSPLHF. In DNA form, the CDR3 reads TGCGCCAGCAGTACGGACAGGGCTAATTCACCCCTCCACTTT.

The rearrangement uses TRBV14 and TRBJ1-6; no definite D call. Between the trimmed V and J ends, which lost 4 bases and 1 base, there was a span of 8 bases. The germline gives CDR1 SGHDN, CDR2 FVKESK. CDR3 length: 15 residues. The CDR3 is CASSPSRSYNSPLHF. The CDR3 DNA is TGTGCCAGCAGCCCCTCGAGGTCCTATAATTCACCCCTCCACTTT.

This sequence joins TRBV6-1 and TRBJ1-2; 7 bases are shared with TRBD1. Trimming cost V 2 bases and J 0 bases; bases outside gene matches: 0. Germline V lookup: CDR1 MNHNS, CDR2 SASEGT. The CDR3 is made up of 14 amino acids. CDR3 in DNA: TGTGCCAGCAGTGAACAGGGGGCTAACTATGGCTACACCTTC. Protein product: CASSEQGANYGYTF.

This clone turned up a few times. The gene calls are TRBV10-2 and TRBJ1-6, with D hard to call. The CDR3 spans 14 residues. Germline V lookup: CDR1 WSHSY, CDR2 SAAADI. Deletions cut 4 bases from V and 4 bases from J, with 8 bases between. The chain's CDR3 is CASSVGGYNSPLHF. The DNA of the CDR3 is TGCGCCAGCAGTGTGGGCGGGTATAATTCACCCCTCCACTTT.

The gene calls are TRBV4-1 and TRBJ1-4; 7 bases align to TRBD1. Trimming at V came to 0 bases and at J to 4 bases, leaving 5 bases not matched to a gene. The CDR3 consists of 16 residues. Germline values: CDR1 MGHRA, CDR2 YSYEKL. CDR3: CASSQERGRYNEKLFF. CDR3 nucleotides: TGCGCCAGCAGCCAAGAGAGGGGGCGATATAATGAAAAACTGTTTTTT.

V is TRBV7-6 and J is TRBJ2-5; 7 bases are a match to TRBD2. V trimming: 6 bases; J trimming: 5 bases; junction bases outside the gene matches: 9. The CDR3 covers 14 residues. CDR1 and CDR2 (germline): SGHVS, FNYEAQ. The CDR3 DNA reads as TGTGCCAGCAGAAGCCGGGGGGATTATGAGACCCAGTACTTC. Amino acids: CASRSRGDYETQYF. Full variable domain (rest looked up from reference TRBV7-6 and TRBJ2-5): GAGVSQSPRYKVTKRGQDVALRCDPISGHVSLYWYRQALGQGPEFLTYFNYEAQQDKSGLPNDRFSAERPEGSISTLTIQRTEQRDSAMYRCASRSRGDYETQYFGPGTRLLVL.

The V and J genes are TRBV5-1 and TRBJ1-3, with 8 bases fitting TRBD1. This CDR3 region has 16 residues. CDR1 and CDR2 from the germline V gene are SGHRS and YFSETQ. Trimming removed 2 bases from V and 4 bases from J; junction bases left unmatched: 8. This CDR3 reads CASSFETGAVGNTIYF. The CDR3 DNA sequence: TGCGCCAGCAGCTTCGAGACAGGGGCAGTGGGAAACACCATATATTTT. The full variable domain, rest sourced from reference TRBV5-1 and TRBJ1-3, is KAGVTQTPRYLIKTRGQQVTLSCSPISGHRSVSWYQQTPGQGLQFLFEYFSETQRNKGNFPGRFSGRQFSNSRSEMNVSTLELGDSALYLCASSFETGAVGNTIYFGEGSWLTVV.

The gene calls are TRBV7-3 and TRBJ2-2; TRBD2 matches 9 bases. Germline V gene data show CDR1 as SGHTA and CDR2 as FQGTGA. This CDR3 contains 13 residues. Trimming cost V 8 bases and J 4 bases; bases outside gene matches: 2. CDR3 protein: CASGTSSTGELFF. The DNA for the CDR3 is TGTGCCAGCGGGACTAGCAGCACCGGGGAGCTGTTTTTT.

CDR3 bases: TGTGCCAGCAGCCCCTTTGCGGGGGAAATATACAATGAGCAGTTCTTC. It encodes CASSPFAGEIYNEQFF. The chain employs TRBV11-2 and TRBJ2-1; 7 bases map to TRBD2. This CDR3 is 16 amino acids long. V shed 5 bases, J shed 4 bases, and the junction held 11 bases outside the gene matches. CDR1 is SGHAT, CDR2 FQNNGV, per germline.

The V and J genes are TRBV9 and TRBJ1-1; 7 bases are shared with TRBD1. V shed 2 bases and J 4 bases; nucleotides not matched to a gene: 5. The germline V gene has CDR1 SGDLS and CDR2 YYNGEE. The CDR3 is made up of 14 amino acids. This CDR3 is CASSVTGLSTEAFF. DNA of the CDR3: TGTGCCAGCAGCGTGACAGGGTTGAGCACTGAAGCTTTCTTT.

This clone was counted a single time. The rearrangement uses TRBV12-5 and TRBJ1-2; a weak D match, TRBD1 (5 bases). V dropped 6 bases and J dropped 5 bases, with 22 bases sitting between them. This CDR3 has 16 residues. Germline CDR1 is LGHNT and CDR2 is FRNRAP. The CDR3 loop is CASGVGQRRQWYGYTF. CDR3 bases: TGTGCTAGTGGAGTGGGGCAGCGACGTCAATGGTATGGCTACACCTTC.

This chain links TRBV5-1 with TRBJ1-3; perhaps TRBD1 as D (6 bases). The V end lost 4 bases, the J end lost 0 bases, and 14 bases lay between the germline ends. Germline CDR1 SGHRS, CDR2 YFSETQ. The CDR3 totals 16 residues. The CDR3 reads CASSLLDSLSGNTIYF. The CDR3 DNA sequence: TGCGCCAGCAGCCTCCTGGACAGTCTCTCTGGAAACACCATATATTTT.

The chain employs TRBV19 and TRBJ1-2, with unresolved D. Germline V gene lookup returns CDR1 LNHDA and CDR2 SQIVND (reference sequence). The CDR3 is made up of 14 amino acids. Trimming pared 5 bases from V and 8 bases from J, leaving 18 bases between. Here the CDR3 reads CASSPAGRPSGYTF. The CDR3 DNA reads TGTGCCAGTAGTCCCGCGGGCAGGCCCTCGGGCTACACCTTC.

V gene TRBV25-1 combines with J gene TRBJ1-1; D is unresolved. Germline V gene lookup returns CDR1 MGHDK and CDR2 SYGVNS. The CDR3 loop spans 15 amino acids. Trimming shortened V by 2 bases and J by 2 bases, and 12 bases separated the two germline ends. CDR3 sequence: CASSEPGRPNTEAFF. The CDR3 nucleotides read TGTGCCAGCAGTGAACCTGGCAGGCCCAACACTGAAGCTTTCTTT.

This clone was counted between two and nine times. The chain joins TRBV7-9 to TRBJ1-1; 8 nucleotides agree with TRBD1. Germline V lookup: CDR1 SEHNR, CDR2 FQNEAQ (reference sequence). This CDR3 is built from 16 residues. Unmatched junction bases numbered 14, after V lost 1 base and J lost 10 bases. DNA of the CDR3: TGTGCCAGCAGCTTAGACGATGGACAGGGAAGGTTGGGAGCTTTCTTT. It encodes CASSLDDGQGRLGAFF. Combining the CDR3 with reference TRBV7-9 and TRBJ1-1 gives the whole variable domain DTGVSQNPRHKITKRGQNVTFRCDPISEHNRLYWYRQTLGQGPEFLTYFQNEAQLEKSRLLSDRFSAERPKGSFSTLEIQRTEQGDSAMYLCASSLDDGQGRLGAFFGQGTRLTVV.

The rearrangement uses TRBV6-1 and TRBJ2-5; D remains unclear. The CDR3 totals 14 residues. V lost 3 bases and J 2 bases, leaving 10 bases between the germline ends. Germline V gives CDR1 MNHNS, CDR2 SASEGT. CDR3: CASSDVRRQETQYF. Written as DNA, the CDR3 is TGTGCCAGCAGTGATGTTAGGCGGCAAGAGACCCAGTACTTC.

J is TRBJ2-3 and V is TRBV5-6; 7 bases line up with TRBD2. The ends lost 4 bases at V and 3 bases at J; junction bases unmatched: 8. The germline CDR1 and CDR2 sequences are SGHDT and YYEEEE. CDR3 length equals 15 residues. CDR3 protein: CASSVVLGGTDTQYF. CDR3 nucleotide sequence: TGTGCCAGCAGCGTGGTTCTGGGAGGGACAGATACGCAGTATTTT.

J is TRBJ1-2 and V is TRBV6-1; TRBD1 matches at 8 bases. CDR1 is MNHNS and CDR2 is SASEGT in the germline V gene. The CDR3 length is 13 residues. V gave up 3 bases and J gave up 6 bases; unmatched junction bases: 3. The CDR3 nucleotides read TGTGCCAGCAGTGATACAGGGGGTGATGGCTACACCTTC. Its translation is CASSDTGGDGYTF.

Here the CDR3 DNA reads TGTGCCAGTAGACACTCCATGGGGAGTTCGAACACTGAAGCTTTCTTT. Encoded protein: CASRHSMGSSNTEAFF. V usage is TRBV19 and J usage is TRBJ1-1; D is undetermined. CDR1 and CDR2 (germline): LNHDA, SQIVND (reference sequence). The CDR3 loop spans 16 amino acids. V was trimmed by 6 bases and J by 1 base, leaving 18 bases between them.